The clone carrying this T cell receptor beta chain has ten or more counts. The data belong to a study of T cells in Graves' hyperthyroidism and ophthalmopathy. The CDR3 loop spans 14 amino acids. CDR1 is SEHNR, CDR2 FQNEAQ, per germline (reference sequence). V dropped 8 bases and J dropped 3 bases, with 14 bases sitting between them. RNA transcripts yielded amplified TCR beta CDR3 regions. Researchers ran a first-round RT-PCR on the TCR CDR3 using the HTBI primer set. TCRdb independently ran MiXCR on the multiplex PCR reads; one entry per CDR3 protein. Of a few hundred thousand distinct CDR3 sequences in the sample, about 25% were seen once.

The origin of this receptor is a man aged 50 or older with Graves' hyperthyroidism. The chain couples TRBV7-9 to TRBJ2-1; D might be TRBD1 or TRBD2, each matching 6 bases. Sequenced material: blood. This chain's CDR3 is CASALGGNYNEQFF. In DNA, the CDR3 is TGTGCCAGCGCTCTGGGGGGCAACTACAATGAGCAGTTCTTC. Filled out from reference TRBV7-9 and TRBJ2-1, the complete variable domain reads DTGVSQNPRHKITKRGQNVTFRCDPISEHNRLYWYRQTLGQGPEFLTYFQNEAQLEKSRLLSDRFSAERPKGSFSTLEIQRTEQGDSAMYLCASALGGNYNEQFFGPGTRLTVL.